The present entry profiles one TCR beta chain with its context. The sample originates from a study of T cell responses to AZD1222 COVID-19 vaccine. Between the trimmed V and J ends, which lost 5 bases and 2 bases, there was a span of 18 bases. The CDR3 has 16 amino acids. Germline lookup yields CDR1 SEHNR and CDR2 FQNEAQ (reference sequence). The table came from immunoSEQ multiplex PCR; TCRdb's copy has only in-frame clones and leaves some out. The table records approximately 96,000 clones, 75% to 95% of them present only once. This clonotype was obtained from an adult who received the AZD1222 COVID-19 vaccine. The gene calls are TRBV7-9 and TRBJ1-2; D remains unclear. Material: peripheral blood, obtained 28 days after the second AZD1222 dose. CDR3 DNA sequence: TGTGCCAGCAGCGCGGAGTTGGGAGTAGACAACTATGGCTACACCTTC. This gives the protein CASSAELGVDNYGYTF.